Listed below are T cell receptor beta chains from one sample, sequenced in a study of shared clonotypes between healthy human individuals. Produced via immunoSEQ multiplex PCR; TCRdb's table is partial and in-frame only. The profile covers around 700,000 clones, with roughly 78% appearing a single time and roughly 1.8% taken by the ten largest. Specimen: memory CD4+ T cells sorted from blood. These receptors were obtained from a woman in her 30s in good health. The CDR3 runs from the conserved cysteine through the conserved F or W. A D gene is named only where the DNA matches it firmly. Some rows mark clone size as missing; the rest say once, few, many or name a class of expanded clone.

j_call clone_size v_call d_call cdr3_aa cdr3_nt
TRBJ2-2 few TRBV7-2 TRBD1 CASRLGQLNTGELFF TGTGCCAGCAGGTTGGGACAGCTGAACACCGGGGAGCTGTTTTTT
TRBJ2-2 once TRBV2 TRBD2 CASRIIAGDGGELFF TGTGCCAGCAGAATAATAGCGGGAGATGGCGGGGAGCTGTTTTTT
TRBJ1-3 once TRBV7-9 TRBD1 CASSLGTGTGNTIYF TGTGCCAGCAGCTTAGGGACAGGGACTGGAAACACCATATATTTT
TRBJ2-2 . TRBV10-3 TRBD1 CAITRTGGTGELFF TGTGCCATCACTAGGACAGGCGGCACCGGGGAGCTGTTTTTT
TRBJ2-3 . TRBV19 TRBD1 CASSLQGAVSDTQYF TGTGCCAGTAGCCTACAGGGGGCGGTTTCAGATACGCAGTATTTT
TRBJ2-5 . TRBV23-1 TRBD1 CASSPATRQGTSQETQYF TGCGCCAGCAGTCCCGCCACAAGACAGGGGACGAGCCAAGAGACCCAGTACTTC
TRBJ1-5 once TRBV6-6 . CASSFEGNQPQHF TGTGCCAGCAGTTTTGAAGGGAATCAGCCCCAGCATTTT
TRBJ2-7 once TRBV5-6 TRBD2 CASSPGLASYEQYF TGTGCCAGCAGCCCGGGACTAGCATCCTACGAGCAGTACTTC
TRBJ1-5 . TRBV7-8 . CASSDRQINQPQHF TGTGCCAGCAGCGACAGACAGATCAATCAGCCCCAGCATTTT
TRBJ1-5 . TRBV6-5 . CASSILGPNQPQHF TGTGCCAGCAGTATCCTCGGTCCCAATCAGCCCCAGCATTTT
TRBJ1-1 . TRBV7-9 . CASNRKGGIAEAFF TGTGCCAGCAATCGAAAAGGGGGGATCGCTGAAGCTTTCTTT
TRBJ2-1 few TRBV10-1 TRBD2 CASQSGLAGGNEQFF TGCGCCAGCCAGAGTGGCCTAGCGGGGGGCAATGAGCAGTTCTTC
TRBJ2-4 . TRBV7-8 TRBD2 CASSDSGTRGDIQYF TGTGCCAGCAGCGACTCCGGGACTAGAGGTGACATTCAGTACTTC
TRBJ2-7 . TRBV6-6 TRBD1 CASSPKRTGLSYEQYF TGTGCCAGCAGCCCAAAACGGACAGGGCTTAGTTACGAGCAGTACTTC
TRBJ2-1 . TRBV29-1 TRBD2 CSTLGLAGDEQFF TGCAGCACCCTGGGACTAGCGGGAGACGAGCAGTTCTTC
TRBJ2-7 . TRBV28 . CASSPHLQGYEQYF TGTGCCAGCAGTCCGCACCTTCAGGGGTACGAGCAGTACTTC
TRBJ2-5 . TRBV6-6 . CASRDRGRETQYF TGTGCCAGCAGGGATCGGGGAAGGGAGACCCAGTACTTC
TRBJ2-6 few TRBV30 . CAWSFREEGANVLTF TGTGCCTGGAGTTTCAGGGAAGAAGGGGCCAACGTCCTGACTTTC
TRBJ1-2 . TRBV28 TRBD1 CASSPTGGDYGYTF TGTGCCAGCAGTCCGACAGGGGGAGACTATGGCTACACCTTC
TRBJ2-1 . TRBV30 . CAWSGRPGFDEQFF TGTGCCTGGAGTGGACGCCCGGGATTCGATGAGCAGTTCTTC
TRBJ1-6 once TRBV5-4 . CASSFKEVNSPLHF TGTGCCAGCAGCTTCAAGGAGGTGAATTCACCCCTCCACTTT
TRBJ1-3 . TRBV11-2 . CASSFQGSSGNTIYF TGTGCCAGCAGCTTCCAGGGTTCCTCTGGAAACACCATATATTTT
TRBJ2-7 . TRBV28 . CASSSHGLTYEQYF TGTGCCAGCAGTTCCCACGGCCTTACCTACGAGCAGTACTTC
TRBJ1-2 many TRBV29-1 TRBD1 CSVARTGGFYGYTF TGCAGCGTGGCGAGGACAGGGGGCTTCTATGGCTACACCTTC
TRBJ1-2 . TRBV27 TRBD1 CASKDRGYGYTF TGTGCCAGCAAAGACAGGGGGTATGGCTACACCTTC
TRBJ2-1 . TRBV29-1 TRBD2 CSGILAGGPSYNEQFF TGCAGCGGCATACTAGCGGGAGGGCCGTCTTACAATGAGCAGTTCTTC
TRBJ2-2 . TRBV18 . CASSPTANTGELFF TGTGCCAGCTCACCAACCGCAAACACCGGGGAGCTGTTTTTT
TRBJ2-7 . TRBV11-2 . CASSSPTGPQYF TGTGCCAGCAGCTCCCCGACTGGGCCCCAGTACTTC
TRBJ2-7 . TRBV6-4 TRBD1 CATPGQSSYEQYF TGTGCCACTCCGGGACAGAGTTCCTACGAGCAGTACTTC
TRBJ2-5 once TRBV4-1 . CASSRGQLQQETQYF TGCGCCAGCAGCCGAGGACAACTCCAACAAGAGACCCAGTACTTC
TRBJ1-4 few TRBV14 . CASSQPDRHHLFF TGTGCCAGCAGCCAACCGGACCGCCACCACCTGTTTTTT
TRBJ1-3 . TRBV5-1 . CASAPQGSGNTIYF TGCGCCAGCGCACCACAGGGTTCTGGAAACACCATATATTTT
TRBJ2-5 . TRBV14 . CASSQVAGAQETQYF TGTGCCAGCAGCCAAGTCGCAGGAGCCCAAGAGACCCAGTACTTC
TRBJ2-3 few TRBV18 . CASSQADTQYF TGTGCCAGCTCACAGGCAGATACGCAGTATTTT
TRBJ1-2 . TRBV1 . CTSSQPRQGRYSYTF TGCACCAGCAGCCAACCGCGACAGGGTCGCTACAGCTACACCTTC
TRBJ1-4 . TRBV28 . CASSFGATNEKLFF TGTGCCAGCAGTTTTGGGGCGACTAATGAAAAACTGTTTTTT
TRBJ1-5 . TRBV28 TRBD1 CASSSTGANQPQHF TGTGCCAGCAGTTCGACAGGGGCCAATCAGCCCCAGCATTTT
TRBJ1-3 . TRBV11-3 . CASSLGHGSGNTIYF TGTGCCAGCAGCTTAGGCCACGGCTCTGGAAACACCATATATTTT
TRBJ2-1 . TRBV19 . CASSIISGREQFF TGTGCCAGTAGTATCATCTCGGGGCGTGAGCAGTTCTTC
TRBJ2-1 . TRBV7-7 . CASSLGGVNEQFF TGTGCCAGCAGCTTAGGCGGGGTAAATGAGCAGTTCTTC
TRBJ2-3 . TRBV10-3 . CAIATDTDTQYF TGTGCCATCGCGACCGACACAGATACGCAGTATTTT
TRBJ1-3 . TRBV11-1 . CASGHDSGNTIYF TGTGCCAGCGGACACGACTCTGGAAACACCATATATTTT
TRBJ2-5 once TRBV18 . CASSPRDNQETQYF TGTGCCAGCTCACCCCGGGACAACCAAGAGACCCAGTACTTC
TRBJ2-7 . TRBV20-1 . CSASLGYEQYF TGCAGTGCTAGTTTGGGCTACGAGCAGTACTTC
TRBJ1-3 once TRBV7-2 . CASSSLDRFLSGNTIYF TGTGCCAGCAGCTCCCTCGACAGGTTCCTCTCTGGAAACACCATATATTTT
TRBJ2-7 . TRBV19 . CASSIDLSGTRGEQYF TGTGCCAGTAGTATAGATCTATCCGGCACTAGGGGCGAGCAGTACTTC
TRBJ1-1 once TRBV5-1 TRBD1 CASSTGTGDAEAFF TGCGCCAGCAGCACGGGGACAGGGGATGCTGAAGCTTTCTTT
TRBJ2-2 . TRBV7-8 . CASSFSSGDTGELFF TGTGCCAGCAGCTTCTCGTCCGGGGACACCGGGGAGCTGTTTTTT
TRBJ2-3 . TRBV2 TRBD1 CASSEGTGRTDTQYF TGTGCCAGCAGTGAAGGGACAGGGAGGACAGATACGCAGTATTTT
TRBJ2-7 . TRBV10-2 . CASSESNLGTYEQYF TGCGCCAGCAGTGAGTCGAATTTAGGGACCTACGAGCAGTACTTC
TRBJ2-1 . TRBV7-9 TRBD2 CASSSSWTSGIEDEQFF TGTGCCAGCAGCTCTTCCTGGACTAGCGGGATTGAGGATGAGCAGTTCTTC
TRBJ1-2 few TRBV5-1 . CASSLEGNYGYTF TGCGCCAGCAGCTTGGAAGGGAACTATGGCTACACCTTC
TRBJ2-1 . TRBV28 TRBD2 CASTPGLAGVGEQFF TGTGCCAGCACCCCGGGACTAGCGGGAGTCGGGGAGCAGTTCTTC
TRBJ1-4 . TRBV21-1 . CASSKGPKNEKLFF TGTGCCAGCAGCAAGGGACCGAAGAATGAAAAACTGTTTTTT
TRBJ2-1 few TRBV18 TRBD2 CASSPPSGLAGGNEQFF TGTGCCAGCTCACCACCTTCGGGGCTAGCGGGAGGCAATGAGCAGTTCTTC
TRBJ2-1 . TRBV9 TRBD2 CASSAPGLAGYNEQFF TGTGCCAGCAGCGCTCCGGGACTAGCGGGATACAATGAGCAGTTCTTC
TRBJ2-2 . TRBV19 . CASSIRPAQVNTGELFF TGTGCCAGTAGTATAAGGCCAGCACAGGTCAACACCGGGGAGCTGTTTTTT
TRBJ1-2 once TRBV5-6 TRBD1 CASSATGRYGYTF TGTGCCAGCAGCGCGACAGGGAGGTATGGCTACACCTTC
TRBJ2-2 . TRBV6-1 TRBD1 CASRRQGDTGELFF TGTGCCAGCAGGAGACAGGGTGACACCGGGGAGCTGTTTTTT
TRBJ2-2 . TRBV11-3 . CASSLYGGGTGELFF TGTGCCAGCAGCTTATACGGGGGAGGCACCGGGGAGCTGTTTTTT